This TCR beta chain was captured by sequencing in a study of beta chain features in type 1 diabetes. Of the isolated RNA, all was reverse transcribed, and so the sequenced material was expressed TCRB transcripts. The table came from immunoSEQ multiplex PCR; TCRdb's copy has only in-frame clones and leaves some out. The sample comprises about 650,000 clones, around 12% of which are singletons, and around 0.12% rests with the top ten. Regarding the study as a whole: For Type 1 diabetes patients, all four CD4+ subsets carried TCRB CDR3s that were moderately but significantly shorter.

V lost 5 bases and J 1 base, leaving 9 bases between the germline ends. Per the germline V gene, CDR1 is MDHEN and CDR2 is SYDVKM. The CDR3 runs 14 residues. On this clone: Its antigen remains unidentified.

Sequencing input: naive CD4+ T cells from blood. This receptor was identified in a man aged 25 to 45 with type 1 diabetes. The chain has TRBV28 and TRBJ1-3; no firm D call. CDR3 protein: CASSIPSSGNTIYF. Here the CDR3 DNA reads TGTGCCAGCAGTATCCCTTCGTCTGGAAACACCATATATTTT.